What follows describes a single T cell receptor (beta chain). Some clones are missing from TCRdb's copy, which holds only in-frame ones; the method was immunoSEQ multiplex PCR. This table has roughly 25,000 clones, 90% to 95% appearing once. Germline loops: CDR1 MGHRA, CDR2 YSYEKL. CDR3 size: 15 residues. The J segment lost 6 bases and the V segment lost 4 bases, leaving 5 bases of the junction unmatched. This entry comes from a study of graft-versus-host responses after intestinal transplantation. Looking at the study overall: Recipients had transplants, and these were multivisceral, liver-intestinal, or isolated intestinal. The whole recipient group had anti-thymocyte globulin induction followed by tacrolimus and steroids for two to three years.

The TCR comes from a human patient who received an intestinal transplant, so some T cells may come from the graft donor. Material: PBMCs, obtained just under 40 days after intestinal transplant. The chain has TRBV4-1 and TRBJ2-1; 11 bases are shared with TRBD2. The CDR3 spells CASSPGTSGRNEQFF. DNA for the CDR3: TGCGCCAGCAGCCCTGGGACTAGCGGACGCAATGAGCAGTTCTTC.